This T cell receptor (beta chain) appears in the sequencing data of a study of blood T cell repertoires in COVID-19. About the study: Acute-phase and convalescent COVID-19 samples originated in the United States, Italy and Spain. Sample material is recorded as cDNA or gDNA derived from T cells, B-cell-depleted T cells, or PBMCs.

Across about two dozen US areas, participants ranged in age from roughly 18 to 95 years. The germline gives CDR1 LNHDA, CDR2 SQIVND (reference sequence). CDR3 length: 15 amino acids. Trimming cost V 2 bases and J 0 bases, with 11 bases left between them. The table came from immunoSEQ multiplex PCR; TCRdb's copy has only in-frame clones and leaves some out. Of a few hundred thousand clones detected, more than 75% appear once; the ten largest clones hold less than 8.5%. This clonotype was sampled from a woman aged 50 to 65 who had been exposed to COVID-19. This chain uses TRBV19 with TRBJ2-7; a weak D match, TRBD2 (5 bases). Material: PBMCs or T cells enriched from blood (not recorded which). CDR3 sequence reads: CASSILAGSSYEQYF. The DNA of the CDR3 is TGTGCCAGTAGTATACTGGCTGGGAGCTCCTACGAGCAGTACTTC.